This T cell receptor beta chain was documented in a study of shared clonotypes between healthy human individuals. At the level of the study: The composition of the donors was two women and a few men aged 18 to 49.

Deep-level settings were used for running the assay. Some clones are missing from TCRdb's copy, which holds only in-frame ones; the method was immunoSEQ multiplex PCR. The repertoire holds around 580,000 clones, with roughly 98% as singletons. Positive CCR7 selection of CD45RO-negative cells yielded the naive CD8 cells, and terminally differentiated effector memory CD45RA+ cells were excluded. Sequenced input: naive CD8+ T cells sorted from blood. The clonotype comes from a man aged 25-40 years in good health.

The CDR3: CSVGRDINTGELFF. The CDR3 bases are TGCAGCGTCGGACGGGACATAAACACCGGGGAGCTGTTTTTT. J is TRBJ2-2 and V is TRBV29-1; possibly TRBD1 for D (6 bases). Germline CDR1 reads SQVTM; CDR2 reads ANQGSEA. This CDR3 region has 14 residues. Trimming removed 6 bases from V and 2 bases from J, with 13 bases in between.